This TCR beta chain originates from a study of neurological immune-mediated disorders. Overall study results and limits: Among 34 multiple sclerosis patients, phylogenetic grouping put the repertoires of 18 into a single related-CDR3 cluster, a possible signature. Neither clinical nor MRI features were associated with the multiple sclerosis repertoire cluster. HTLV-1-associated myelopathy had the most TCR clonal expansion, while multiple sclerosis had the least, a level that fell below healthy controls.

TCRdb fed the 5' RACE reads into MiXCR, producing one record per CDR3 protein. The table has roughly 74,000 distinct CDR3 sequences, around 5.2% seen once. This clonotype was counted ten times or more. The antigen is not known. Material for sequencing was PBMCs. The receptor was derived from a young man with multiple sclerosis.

Written as DNA, the CDR3 is TGTGCCAGCAGCGTAGACGGGAACACCGGGGAGCTGTTTTTT. It specifies CASSVDGNTGELFF. The chain combines TRBV9 with TRBJ2-2; D is undetermined. CDR3 length: 14 amino acids. The germline V and J ends were trimmed by 0 bases and 1 base, with 4 bases remaining between them. Germline V gives CDR1 SGDLS, CDR2 YYNGEE.